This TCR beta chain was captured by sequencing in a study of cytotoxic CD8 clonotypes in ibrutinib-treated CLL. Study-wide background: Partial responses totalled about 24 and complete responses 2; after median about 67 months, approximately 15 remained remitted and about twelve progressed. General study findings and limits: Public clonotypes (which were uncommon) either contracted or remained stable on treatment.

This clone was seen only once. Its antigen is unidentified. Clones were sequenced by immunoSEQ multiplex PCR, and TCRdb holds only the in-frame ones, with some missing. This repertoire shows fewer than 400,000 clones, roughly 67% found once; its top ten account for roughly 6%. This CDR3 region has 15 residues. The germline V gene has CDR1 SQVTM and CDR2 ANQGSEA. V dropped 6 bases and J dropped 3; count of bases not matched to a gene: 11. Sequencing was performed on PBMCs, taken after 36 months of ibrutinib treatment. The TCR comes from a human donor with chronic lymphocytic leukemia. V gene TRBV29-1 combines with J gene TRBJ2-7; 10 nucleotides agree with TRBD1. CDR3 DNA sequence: TGCAGCGTACCCCCCACGGGACAGGGGAGCTACGAGCAGTACTTC. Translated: CSVPPTGQGSYEQYF.